This record concerns one TCR beta chain sequence. The data were produced by immunoSEQ multiplex PCR, yet TCRdb's version contains in-frame clones alone and is incomplete. This table has 150,000 to 200,000 clones, roughly 79% appearing once. Patients in Seattle were enrolled during active infection, then followed longitudinally. The data belong to a study of blood T cell repertoires in COVID-19. The wider study: Some COVID-19 samples were acute and others convalescent; all came from the United States, Italy and Spain.

Material: peripheral blood. The receptor was derived from a woman older than 75 with COVID-19, enrolled during active disease.

CDR3: CASSPKQGGVNTEAFF. In nucleotides, the CDR3 is TGCGCCAGCAGCCCCAAACAGGGTGGGGTGAACACTGAAGCTTTCTTT. The rearrangement links TRBV4-1 to TRBJ1-1; tentative D call: TRBD1 (6 bases). CDR3 length: 16 residues. From germline, CDR1 is MGHRA and CDR2 YSYEKL. Trimming removed 4 bases at V and 0 bases at J, with 15 bases between.